This T cell receptor beta chain was captured in a study of blood T cell repertoires in COVID-19. The overall study: Sites in the United States, Italy and Spain provided acute and convalescent COVID-19 samples. The cDNA or gDNA used as material had been derived from T cells, B-cell-depleted T cells, or PBMCs.

Losses at the gene ends were 4 bases for V and 7 bases for J; bases not matched to a gene: 13. CDR3 length: 17 residues. In germline, CDR1 is SSHAT, CDR2 FNYEAQ (reference sequence). Original handling: Reference gene primer amplification gave estimated nucleated cell counts. Sequencing used immunoSEQ multiplex PCR; TCRdb keeps in-frame clones, though not all of them. D and trimming come from the DNA, and the V and J calls and clone size come from that table. Of 150,000 to 200,000 clones listed, approximately 78% are singletons. This receptor was taken from a human donor in a cohort sampled during active COVID-19. Sequenced: peripheral blood. This chain links TRBV7-7 with TRBJ2-3, with 11 bases aligning to TRBD2. For the CDR3, the DNA is TGTGCCAGCAGCTCCCATCCGAGGACTAGCGGGCGAAATACGCAGTATTTT. Amino acid sequence: CASSSHPRTSGRNTQYF.